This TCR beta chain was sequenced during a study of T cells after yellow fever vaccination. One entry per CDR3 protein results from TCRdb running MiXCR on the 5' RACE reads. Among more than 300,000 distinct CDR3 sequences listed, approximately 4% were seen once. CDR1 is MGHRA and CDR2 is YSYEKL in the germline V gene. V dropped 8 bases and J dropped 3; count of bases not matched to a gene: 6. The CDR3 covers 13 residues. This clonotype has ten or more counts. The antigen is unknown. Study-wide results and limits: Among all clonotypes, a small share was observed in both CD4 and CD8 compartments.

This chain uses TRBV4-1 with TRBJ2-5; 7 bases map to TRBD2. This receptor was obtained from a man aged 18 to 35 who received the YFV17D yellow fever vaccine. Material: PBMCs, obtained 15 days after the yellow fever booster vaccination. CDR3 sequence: CASGRAGKETQYF. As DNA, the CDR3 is TGCGCCAGCGGCAGAGCGGGGAAAGAGACCCAGTACTTC.